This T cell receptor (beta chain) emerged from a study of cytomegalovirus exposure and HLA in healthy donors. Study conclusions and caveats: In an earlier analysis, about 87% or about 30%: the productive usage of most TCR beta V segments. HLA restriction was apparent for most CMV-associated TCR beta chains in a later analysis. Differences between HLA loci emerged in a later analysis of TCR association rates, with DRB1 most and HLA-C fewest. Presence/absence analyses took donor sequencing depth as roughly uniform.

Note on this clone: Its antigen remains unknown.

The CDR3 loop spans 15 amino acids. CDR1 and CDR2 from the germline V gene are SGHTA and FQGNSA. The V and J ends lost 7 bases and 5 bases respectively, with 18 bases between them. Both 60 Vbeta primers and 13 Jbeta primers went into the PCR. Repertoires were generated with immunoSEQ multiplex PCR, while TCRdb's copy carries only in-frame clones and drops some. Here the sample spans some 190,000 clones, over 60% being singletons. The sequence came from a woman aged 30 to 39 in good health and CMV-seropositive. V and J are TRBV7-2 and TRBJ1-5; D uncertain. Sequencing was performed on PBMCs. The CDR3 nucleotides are TGTGCCAGCAACCTAGACGGGTTACTGGATCAGCCCCAGCATTTT. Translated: CASNLDGLLDQPQHF.